This T cell receptor (beta chain) appears in the sequencing data of a study of T-cell reconstitution after alpha-beta-depleted transplantation in children. Unique molecular identifiers were used to barcode this TCRbeta library. TCRdb reprocessed the PCR reads via MiXCR and lists one record per CDR3 protein. The table lists 150,000 to 200,000 distinct CDR3 sequences, roughly 7.5% of them singletons. The CDR3 loop spans 15 amino acids. Germline V gene data show CDR1 as SGHRS and CDR2 as YFSETQ. Trimming at V came to 4 bases and at J to 7 bases, leaving 11 bases not matched to a gene. This clonotype was recorded a few times.

The gene calls are TRBV5-1 and TRBJ1-2, with 9 bases lining up with TRBD1. The sequence came from a human donor who donated a stem cell graft to a child with Wiskott-Aldrich syndrome. The specimen was PBMCs from the stem cell graft donor, collected from the stem cell graft. CDR3 sequence reads: CASSVSGTGFFGYTF. The CDR3 DNA follows: TGCGCCAGCAGCGTATCCGGGACAGGGTTTTTTGGCTACACCTTC.